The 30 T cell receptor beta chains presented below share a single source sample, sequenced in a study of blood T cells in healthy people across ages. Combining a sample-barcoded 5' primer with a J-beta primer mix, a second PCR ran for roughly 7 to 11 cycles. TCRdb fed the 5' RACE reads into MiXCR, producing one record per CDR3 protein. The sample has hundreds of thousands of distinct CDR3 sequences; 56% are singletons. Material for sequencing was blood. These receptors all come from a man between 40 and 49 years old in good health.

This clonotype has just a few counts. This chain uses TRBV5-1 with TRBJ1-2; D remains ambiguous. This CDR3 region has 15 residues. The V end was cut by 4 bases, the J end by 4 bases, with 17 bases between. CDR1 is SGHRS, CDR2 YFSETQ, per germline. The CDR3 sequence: CASSEEGSLPYGYTF. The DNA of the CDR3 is TGCGCCAGCAGCGAGGAGGGCAGCTTACCCTATGGCTACACCTTC.

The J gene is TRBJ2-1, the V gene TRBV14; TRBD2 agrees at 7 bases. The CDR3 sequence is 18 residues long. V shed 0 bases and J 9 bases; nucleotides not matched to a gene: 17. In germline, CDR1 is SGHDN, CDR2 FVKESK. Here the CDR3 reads CASSQDYFAWRESVEQFF. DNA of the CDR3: TGTGCCAGCAGCCAAGATTATTTCGCTTGGCGGGAGTCAGTTGAGCAGTTCTTC.

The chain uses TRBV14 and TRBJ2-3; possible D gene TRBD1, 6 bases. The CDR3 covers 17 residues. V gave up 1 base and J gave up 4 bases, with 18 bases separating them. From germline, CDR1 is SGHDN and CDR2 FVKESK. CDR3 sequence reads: CASSQGGRGNIADTQYF. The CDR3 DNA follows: TGTGCCAGCAGCCAAGGTGGTAGGGGGAATATCGCAGATACGCAGTATTTT.

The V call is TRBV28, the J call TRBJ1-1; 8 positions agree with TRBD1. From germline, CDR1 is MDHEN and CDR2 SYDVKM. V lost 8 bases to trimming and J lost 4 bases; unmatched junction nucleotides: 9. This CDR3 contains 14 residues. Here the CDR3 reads CASGGQGASTEAFF. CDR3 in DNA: TGTGCCAGCGGAGGGCAGGGGGCGAGCACTGAAGCTTTCTTT.

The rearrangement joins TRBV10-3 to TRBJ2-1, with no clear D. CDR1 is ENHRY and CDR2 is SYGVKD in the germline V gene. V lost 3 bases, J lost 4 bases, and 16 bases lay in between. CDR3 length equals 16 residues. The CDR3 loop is CAISDPMRLTYNEQFF. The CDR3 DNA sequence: TGTGCCATCAGTGATCCAATGCGTTTGACTTACAATGAGCAGTTCTTC.

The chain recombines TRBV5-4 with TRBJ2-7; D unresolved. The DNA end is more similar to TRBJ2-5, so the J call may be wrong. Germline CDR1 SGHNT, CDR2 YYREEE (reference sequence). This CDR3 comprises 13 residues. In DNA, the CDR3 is TGTGCCAGCAGCTTGGAAGGGTTCGAGACCCAGTACTTC. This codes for CASSLEGFETQYF.

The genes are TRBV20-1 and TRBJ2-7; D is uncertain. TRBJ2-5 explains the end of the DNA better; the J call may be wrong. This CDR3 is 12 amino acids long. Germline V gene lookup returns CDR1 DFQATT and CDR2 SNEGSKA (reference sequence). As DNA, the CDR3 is TGCAGTGCTAGAGGGGGAATTGGGACCCAGTACTTC. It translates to CSARGGIGTQYF.

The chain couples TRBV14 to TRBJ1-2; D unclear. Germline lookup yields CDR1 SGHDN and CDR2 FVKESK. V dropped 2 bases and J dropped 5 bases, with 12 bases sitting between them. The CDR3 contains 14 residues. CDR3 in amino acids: CASSQITLGYGYTF. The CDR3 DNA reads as TGTGCCAGCAGCCAAATCACCCTCGGGTATGGCTACACCTTC.

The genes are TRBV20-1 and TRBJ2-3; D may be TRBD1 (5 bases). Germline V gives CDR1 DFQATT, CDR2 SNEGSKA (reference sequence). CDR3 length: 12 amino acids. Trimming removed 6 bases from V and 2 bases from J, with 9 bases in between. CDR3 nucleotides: TGCAGTGCGGGGCACGACACAGATACGCAGTATTTT. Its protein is CSAGHDTDTQYF.

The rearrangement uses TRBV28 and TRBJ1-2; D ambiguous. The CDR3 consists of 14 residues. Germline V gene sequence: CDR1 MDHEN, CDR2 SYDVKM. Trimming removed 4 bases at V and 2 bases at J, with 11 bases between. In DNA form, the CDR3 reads TGTGCCAGCAGTTCTGAACCATTCAACTATGGCTACACCTTC. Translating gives CASSSEPFNYGYTF.

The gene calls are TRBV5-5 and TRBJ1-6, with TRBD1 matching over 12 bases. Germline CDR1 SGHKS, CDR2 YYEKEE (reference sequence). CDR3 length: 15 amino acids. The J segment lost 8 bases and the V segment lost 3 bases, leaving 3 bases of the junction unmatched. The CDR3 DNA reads TGTGCCAGCAGCTCCGGGACAGGGGGCGATTCACCCCTCCACTTT. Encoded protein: CASSSGTGGDSPLHF. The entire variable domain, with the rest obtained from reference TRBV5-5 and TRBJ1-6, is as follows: DAGVTQSPTHLIKTRGQQVTLRCSPISGHKSVSWYQQVLGQGPQFIFQYYEKEERGRGNFPDRFSARQFPNYSSELNVNALLLGDSALYLCASSSGTGGDSPLHFGNGTRLTVT.

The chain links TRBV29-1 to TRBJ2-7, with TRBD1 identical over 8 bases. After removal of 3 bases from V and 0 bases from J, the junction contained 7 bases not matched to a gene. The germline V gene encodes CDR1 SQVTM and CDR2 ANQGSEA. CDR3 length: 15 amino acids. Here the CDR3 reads CSVDVWTGTSYEQYF. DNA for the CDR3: TGCAGCGTTGACGTCTGGACAGGGACCTCCTACGAGCAGTACTTC.

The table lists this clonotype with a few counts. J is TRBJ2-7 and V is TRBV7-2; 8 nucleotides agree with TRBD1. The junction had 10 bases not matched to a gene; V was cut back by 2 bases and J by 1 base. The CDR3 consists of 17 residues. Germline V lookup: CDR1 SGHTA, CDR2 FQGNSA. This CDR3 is CASSLSGGQGPSYEQYF. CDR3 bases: TGTGCCAGCAGCTTATCTGGAGGACAGGGACCATCCTACGAGCAGTACTTC.

CDR3 amino acids: CASSLDGTGGNGELFF. The CDR3 bases are TGTGCCAGCAGCCTAGACGGGACAGGGGGAAACGGGGAGCTGTTTTTT. The V gene is TRBV5-8, the J gene TRBJ2-2, with 11 bases aligning to TRBD1. Per the germline V gene, CDR1 is SGHTS and CDR2 is YDEGEE. This CDR3 is built from 16 residues. V gave up 4 bases and J gave up 7 bases; unmatched junction bases: 9.

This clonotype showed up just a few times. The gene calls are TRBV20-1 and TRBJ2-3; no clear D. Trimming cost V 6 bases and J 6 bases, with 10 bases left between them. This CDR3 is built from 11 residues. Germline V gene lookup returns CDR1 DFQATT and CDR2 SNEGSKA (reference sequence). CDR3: CSASTADTQYF. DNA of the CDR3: TGCAGTGCCAGCACCGCGGATACGCAGTATTTT.

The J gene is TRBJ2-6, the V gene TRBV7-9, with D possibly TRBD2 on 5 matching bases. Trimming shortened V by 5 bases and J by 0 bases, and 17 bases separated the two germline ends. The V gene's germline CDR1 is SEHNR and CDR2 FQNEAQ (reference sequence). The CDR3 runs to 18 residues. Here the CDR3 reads CASSRPDRGTSGANVLTF. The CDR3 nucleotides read TGTGCCAGCAGCCGCCCTGATCGGGGTACCTCTGGGGCCAACGTCCTGACTTTC.

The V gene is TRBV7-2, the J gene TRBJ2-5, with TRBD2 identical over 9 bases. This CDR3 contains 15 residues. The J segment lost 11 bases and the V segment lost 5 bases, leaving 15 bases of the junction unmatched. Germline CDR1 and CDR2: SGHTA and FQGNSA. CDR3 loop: CASSVWTSADGEQYF. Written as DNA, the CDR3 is TGTGCCAGCAGCGTCTGGACTAGCGCCGACGGTGAGCAGTACTTC.

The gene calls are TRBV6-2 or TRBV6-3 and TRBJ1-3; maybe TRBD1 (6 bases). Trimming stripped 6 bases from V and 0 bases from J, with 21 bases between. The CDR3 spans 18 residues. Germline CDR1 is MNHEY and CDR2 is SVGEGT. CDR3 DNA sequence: TGTGCCAGCAGCTTCAAGACAGGTAGCGGAATCTCTGGAAACACCATATATTTT. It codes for CASSFKTGSGISGNTIYF.

CDR3 sequence (DNA): TGCGCCAGCAGCCAGACCGGGACAGCCCAAGATACGCAGTATTTT. This encodes CASSQTGTAQDTQYF. The chain links TRBV5-1 to TRBJ2-3; TRBD1 matches 7 bases. This CDR3 is built from 15 residues. In germline, CDR1 is SGHRS, CDR2 YFSETQ. The V segment lost 4 bases and the J segment 5 bases; nucleotides outside the gene matches: 10.

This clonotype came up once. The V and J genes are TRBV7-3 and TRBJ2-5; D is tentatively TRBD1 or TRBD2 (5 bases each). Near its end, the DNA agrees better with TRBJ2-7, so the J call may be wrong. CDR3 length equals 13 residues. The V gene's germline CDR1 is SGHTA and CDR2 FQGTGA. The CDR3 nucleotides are TGTGCCAGCAGCCCCCAGGGACGCGGCGAGCAGTACTTC. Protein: CASSPQGRGEQYF.

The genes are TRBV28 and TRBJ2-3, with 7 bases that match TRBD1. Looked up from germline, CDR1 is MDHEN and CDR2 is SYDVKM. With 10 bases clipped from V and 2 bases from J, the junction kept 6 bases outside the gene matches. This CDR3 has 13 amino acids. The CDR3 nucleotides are TGTGCCACCATGGACAGGTCCACAGATACGCAGTATTTT. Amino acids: CATMDRSTDTQYF.

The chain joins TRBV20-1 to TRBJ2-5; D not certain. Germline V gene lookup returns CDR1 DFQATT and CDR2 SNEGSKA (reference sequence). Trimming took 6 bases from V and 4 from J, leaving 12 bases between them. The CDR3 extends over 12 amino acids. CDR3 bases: TGCAGTGCATCTAGGGCAGGAGAGACCCAGTACTTC. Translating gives CSASRAGETQYF.

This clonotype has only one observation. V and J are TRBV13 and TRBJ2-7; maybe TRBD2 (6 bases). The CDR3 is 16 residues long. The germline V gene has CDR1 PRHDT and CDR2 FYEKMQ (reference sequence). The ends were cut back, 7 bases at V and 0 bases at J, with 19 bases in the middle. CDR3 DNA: TGTGCCAGCACCAACACTATCGGGGGAACCTCCTACGAGCAGTACTTC. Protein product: CASTNTIGGTSYEQYF.

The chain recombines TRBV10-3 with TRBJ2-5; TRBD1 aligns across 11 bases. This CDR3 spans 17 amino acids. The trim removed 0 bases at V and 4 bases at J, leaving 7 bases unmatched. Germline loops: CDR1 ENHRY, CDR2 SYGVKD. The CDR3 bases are TGTGCCATCAGTGAGTCGGAGGACAGGGGGCCGGGAGAGACCCAGTACTTC. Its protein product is CAISESEDRGPGETQYF.

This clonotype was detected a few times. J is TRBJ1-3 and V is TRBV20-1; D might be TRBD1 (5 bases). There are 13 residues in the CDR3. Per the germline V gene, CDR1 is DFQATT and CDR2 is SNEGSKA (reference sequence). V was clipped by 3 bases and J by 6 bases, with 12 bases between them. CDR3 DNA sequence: TGCAGTGCTAGTCCGGCAGGGACAAACACCATATATTTT. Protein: CSASPAGTNTIYF.

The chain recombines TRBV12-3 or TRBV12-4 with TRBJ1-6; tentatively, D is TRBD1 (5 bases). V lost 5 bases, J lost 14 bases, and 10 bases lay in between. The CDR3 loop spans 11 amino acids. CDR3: CASSLDSTLHF. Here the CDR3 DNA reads TGTGCCAGCAGTCTTGACAGTACCCTCCACTTT.

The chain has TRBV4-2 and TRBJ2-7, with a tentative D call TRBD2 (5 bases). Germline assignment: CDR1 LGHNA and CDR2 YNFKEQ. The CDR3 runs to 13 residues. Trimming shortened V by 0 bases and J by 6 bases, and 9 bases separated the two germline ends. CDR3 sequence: CASSQDGVGEQYF. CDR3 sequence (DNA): TGTGCCAGCAGCCAAGACGGGGTGGGCGAGCAGTACTTC.

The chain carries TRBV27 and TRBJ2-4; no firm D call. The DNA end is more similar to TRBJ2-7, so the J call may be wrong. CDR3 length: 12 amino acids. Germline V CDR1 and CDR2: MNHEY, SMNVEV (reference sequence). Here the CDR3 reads CASAHTHYEQYF. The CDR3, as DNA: TGTGCCAGCGCCCATACACACTACGAGCAGTACTTC.

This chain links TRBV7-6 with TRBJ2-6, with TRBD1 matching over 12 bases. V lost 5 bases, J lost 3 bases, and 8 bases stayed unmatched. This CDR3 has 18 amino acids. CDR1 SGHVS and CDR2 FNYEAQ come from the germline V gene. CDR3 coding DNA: TGTGCCAGCAGCCCCAGGGGACAGGGGGCGTTTGGGGCCAACGTCCTGACTTTC. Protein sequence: CASSPRGQGAFGANVLTF.

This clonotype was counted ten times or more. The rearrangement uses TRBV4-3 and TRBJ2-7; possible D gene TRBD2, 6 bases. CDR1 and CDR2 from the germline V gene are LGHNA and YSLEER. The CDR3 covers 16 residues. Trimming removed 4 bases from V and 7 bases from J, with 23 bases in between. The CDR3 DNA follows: TGCGCCAGCAGCCTTGTTCGAATAGTCCGGGCGGGAGAGCAGTACTTC. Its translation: CASSLVRIVRAGEQYF.